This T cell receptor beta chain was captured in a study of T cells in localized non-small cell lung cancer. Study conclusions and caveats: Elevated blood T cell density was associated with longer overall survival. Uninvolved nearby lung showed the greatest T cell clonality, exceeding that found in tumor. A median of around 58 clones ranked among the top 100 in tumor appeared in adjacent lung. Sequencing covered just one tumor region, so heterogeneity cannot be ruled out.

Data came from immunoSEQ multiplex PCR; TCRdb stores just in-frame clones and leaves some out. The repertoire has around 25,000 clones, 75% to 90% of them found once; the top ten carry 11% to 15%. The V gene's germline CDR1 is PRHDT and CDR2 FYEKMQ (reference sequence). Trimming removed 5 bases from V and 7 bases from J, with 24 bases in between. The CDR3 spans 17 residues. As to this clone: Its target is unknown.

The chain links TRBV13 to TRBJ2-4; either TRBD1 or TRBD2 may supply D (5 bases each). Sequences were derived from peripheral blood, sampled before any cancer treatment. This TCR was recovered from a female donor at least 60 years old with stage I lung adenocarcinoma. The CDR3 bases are TGTGCCAGCAGCCCATCACAGGACCCCCTCGGGGTGAACATTCAGTACTTC. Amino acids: CASSPSQDPLGVNIQYF.